The clone carrying this TCR beta chain has only one observation. Assay: immunoSEQ multiplex PCR; the TCRdb copy retains only in-frame clones and omits some. Among about 130,000 clones listed, roughly 90% were seen once. Germline V CDR1 and CDR2: MNHEY, SVGAGI. The CDR3 spans 14 residues. V was clipped by 5 bases and J by 3 bases, with 11 bases between them. This sample was included in a study of T cell responses to AZD1222 COVID-19 vaccine. The receptor was isolated from an adult in good health. This chain joins TRBV6-5 and TRBJ1-3, with D unresolved. The starting material was peripheral blood, obtained on day 0 of AZD1222 vaccination. CDR3 coding DNA: TGTGCCAGCAGTCAGAGCCTCCATGGAAACACCATATATTTT. Translating it yields CASSQSLHGNTIYF.